This T cell receptor beta chain was retrieved from a study of early T cells in non-severe SARS-CoV-2 infection. The length of the CDR3 is 13 residues. Germline V gene lookup returns CDR1 SQVTM and CDR2 ANQGSEA. V was pared by 7 bases and J by 6 bases, with 16 bases between. This clonotype was observed many times. One entry per CDR3 protein, called by TCRdb with MiXCR from the 5' RACE reads. Of some 29,000 distinct CDR3 sequences listed, about 5.7% are singletons. The clonotype was recovered from an adult who was a healthcare worker with PCR-confirmed SARS-CoV-2 infection or an uninfected control (not recorded which). The chain combines TRBV29-1 with TRBJ2-1; maybe TRBD1 (5 bases). Sequences were obtained from whole blood. CDR3 residues: CSDFSRALNEQFF. The CDR3 DNA is TGCAGCGACTTTAGCAGGGCCCTCAATGAGCAGTTCTTC.